Shown below are 10 T cell receptor beta chains from a single sample sequenced in a study of T cells in localized non-small cell lung cancer. Sequencing was performed with immunoSEQ multiplex PCR; in TCRdb, only in-frame clones are kept and a portion is missing. The table has about 52,000 clones, 85% to 90% seen once. Sequenced material: PBMCs, taken before any cancer treatment. Every receptor here comes from a female donor with stage II lung adenocarcinoma.

The rearrangement links TRBV19 to TRBJ1-1; D unclear. Germline lookup yields CDR1 LNHDA and CDR2 SQIVND (reference sequence). The CDR3 length is 16 residues. V was shortened by 2 bases and J by 0 bases, with 13 bases between the two germline ends. The CDR3 region has the DNA TGTGCCAGTAGTATACATACAGTGCCCATGAACACTGAAGCTTTCTTT. Its protein is CASSIHTVPMNTEAFF.

The CDR3 bases are TGTGCCACCGGTACTGGGGAGAGCTCCTACAATGAGCAGTTCTTC. Translated, it gives CATGTGESSYNEQFF. The rearrangement links TRBV10-3 to TRBJ2-1, with D possibly being TRBD2 (5 bases). Germline V gene lookup returns CDR1 ENHRY and CDR2 SYGVKD. V gave up 10 bases and J gave up 0 bases, with 16 bases separating them. This CDR3 contains 15 residues.

The count of this clone is one. The chain employs TRBV30 and TRBJ1-1; D not certain. The V gene's germline CDR1 is GTSNPN and CDR2 SVGIG (reference sequence). Trimming removed 2 bases at V and 1 base at J, with 8 bases between. The CDR3 is made up of 13 amino acids. CDR3 sequence: CAWSSDGNTEAFF. CDR3 bases: TGTGCCTGGAGTAGCGATGGGAACACTGAAGCTTTCTTT.

The sample holds one count of this clone. The chain combines TRBV19 with TRBJ1-5; 7 bases line up with TRBD1. There are 14 residues in the CDR3. Per the germline V gene, CDR1 is LNHDA and CDR2 is SQIVND (reference sequence). V lost 10 bases, J lost 4 bases, and 10 bases stayed unmatched. The CDR3 DNA reads as TGTGCCACACTAAAAGGGACAGAGAATCAGCCCCAGCATTTT. It encodes CATLKGTENQPQHF.

The chain is built from TRBV7-8 and TRBJ2-2; 10 bases map to TRBD1. In germline, CDR1 is SGHVS, CDR2 FQNEAQ. V lost 5 bases to trimming and J lost 1 base; unmatched junction nucleotides: 4. This CDR3 is 16 amino acids long. Here the CDR3 reads CASSSRTGGNTGELFF. In DNA form, the CDR3 reads TGTGCCAGCAGCAGTCGGACAGGGGGGAACACCGGGGAGCTGTTTTTT.

The gene calls are TRBV5-1 and TRBJ2-7; D might be TRBD1 (5 bases). The ends were cut back, 1 base at V and 2 bases at J, with 7 bases in the middle. The CDR3 covers 13 residues. Germline loops: CDR1 SGHRS, CDR2 YFSETQ. CDR3 sequence: CASSLRQTYEQYF. DNA for the CDR3: TGCGCCAGCAGCTTGAGACAGACCTACGAGCAGTACTTC.

The V and J genes are TRBV12-5 and TRBJ1-2; maybe TRBD1 (5 bases). CDR3 length: 15 residues. Germline assignment: CDR1 LGHNT and CDR2 FRNRAP. V gave up 3 bases and J gave up 3 bases, with 14 bases separating them. The CDR3 DNA reads TGTGCTAGTGGTTTCCCCCGCGGGACTCACTATGGCTACACCTTC. Encoded protein: CASGFPRGTHYGYTF.

The chain combines TRBV19 with TRBJ2-7; D is undetermined. CDR1 is LNHDA, CDR2 SQIVND, per germline (reference sequence). The V and J ends lost 1 base and 3 bases respectively, with 13 bases between them. The length of the CDR3 is 15 residues. The CDR3 is CASSIALGLFYEQYF. DNA of the CDR3: TGTGCCAGTAGTATAGCGTTGGGGTTGTTCTACGAGCAGTACTTC.

The chain is built from TRBV6-1 and TRBJ1-5; maybe TRBD1 (5 bases). The CDR3 spans 13 residues. Germline V lookup: CDR1 MNHNS, CDR2 SASEGT. V was pared by 8 bases and J by 1 base, with 9 bases between. The CDR3 region has the DNA TGTGCCAGCGGGGGTGTAAGCAATCAGCCCCAGCATTTT. It encodes CASGGVSNQPQHF.

The chain employs TRBV7-3 and TRBJ2-4; maybe TRBD2 (5 bases). Trimming cost V 5 bases and J 7 bases, with 12 bases left between them. CDR3 length: 13 amino acids. Germline lookup yields CDR1 SGHTA and CDR2 FQGTGA. The DNA of the CDR3 is TGTGCCAGCAGCCGATCCGGGAACAACATTCAGTACTTC. The encoded protein is CASSRSGNNIQYF.